The 7 T cell receptor beta chains reported below all come from one sample, sequenced in a study of human T cells and chemical hapten exposure. Time point reported: healthy volunteer bleed at 2 weeks. The authors' total RNA extraction used unfractionated whole blood. One entry per CDR3 protein results from TCRdb running MiXCR on the RACE reads. The table lists tens of thousands of distinct CDR3 sequences, around 4% of them singletons. The sample comprised whole blood. The receptors come from a female donor in good health. Some clones in this sample may be carry-over from other donors' samples.

This clonotype has ten or more counts. The rearrangement uses TRBV6-2 or TRBV6-3 and TRBJ2-5, with TRBD2 identical over 11 bases. Germline V gene lookup returns CDR1 MNHEY and CDR2 SVGEGT. The CDR3 totals 16 residues. V lost 5 bases and J lost 2; bases outside the gene matches: 7. The CDR3 DNA sequence: TGTGCCAGCAGTACCAGACTAGCGGGGATACAAGAGACCCAGTACTTC. Translating gives CASSTRLAGIQETQYF.

The genes are TRBV5-1 and TRBJ2-3; D remains unclear. This CDR3 contains 13 residues. Germline CDR1 is SGHRS and CDR2 is YFSETQ. The ends were cut back, 3 bases at V and 3 bases at J, with 8 bases in the middle. CDR3 amino acids: CASSSRWTDTQYF. In nucleotides, the CDR3 is TGCGCCAGCAGCTCCCGTTGGACAGATACGCAGTATTTT.

In its sample, this clonotype was seen many times. J is TRBJ2-3 and V is TRBV14; D gene unclear. CDR3 length: 15 residues. Between the trimmed V and J ends, which lost 0 bases and 8 bases, there was a span of 15 bases. Germline-derived CDR1 and CDR2 are SGHDN and FVKESK. For the CDR3, the DNA is TGTGCCAGCAGCCAAGATCGTAACTCCGCCTTTACGCAGTATTTT. Protein: CASSQDRNSAFTQYF.

By sample share, this clonotype is medium-sized (0.01 to 0.1%). At one of its ends the junction is not consistent with the germline gene, which may arise from a read error. The chain carries TRBV5-1 and TRBJ1-1, with unresolved D. The length of the CDR3 is 11 residues. Looked up from germline, CDR1 is SGHRS and CDR2 is YFSETQ. CDR3 amino acids: CASRLNTEAFF. In DNA form, the CDR3 reads TGTGCCAGCAGACTGAACACTGAAGCTTTCTTT.

There are many counts of this clonotype. V is TRBV12-3 or TRBV12-4 and J is TRBJ1-4; 11 nucleotides line up with TRBD1. This CDR3 region has 15 residues. V lost 6 bases to trimming and J lost 8 bases; unmatched junction nucleotides: 8. CDR3 sequence (DNA): TGTGCCAGCAGCCCGTACCGGGACAGGGGGGAAAAACTGTTTTTT. Translated: CASSPYRDRGEKLFF.

The chain links TRBV11-1 to TRBJ2-6; D remains unclear. The germline V and J ends were trimmed by 5 bases and 0 bases, with 11 bases remaining between them. CDR1 SGHAT and CDR2 FQDESV come from the germline V gene (reference sequence). The CDR3 is 16 residues long. For the CDR3, the DNA is TGTGCCAGCAGCCCCCGCGGAAGCTCTGGGGCCAACGTCCTGACTTTC. Its protein is CASSPRGSSGANVLTF.

This clonotype was observed at least ten times. This chain joins TRBV2 and TRBJ2-7; possible D gene TRBD2, 6 bases. From germline, CDR1 is SNHLY and CDR2 FYNNEI. CDR3 length equals 15 residues. The V end was cut by 3 bases, the J end by 2 bases, with 14 bases between. CDR3 loop: CASSEWRDRTYEQYF. For the CDR3, the DNA is TGTGCCAGCAGTGAGTGGCGGGACCGGACCTACGAGCAGTACTTC. The full variable domain, in which reference TRBV2 and TRBJ2-7 provide the parts outside the CDR3, is EPEVTQTPSHQVTQMGQEVILRCVPISNHLYFYWYRQILGQKVEFLVSFYNNEISEKSEIFDDQFSVERPDGSNFTLKIRSTKLEDSAMYFCASSEWRDRTYEQYFGPGTRLTVT.